This TCR beta chain was captured in a study of glioma-infiltrating T cells. CDR3 size: 15 residues. Germline CDR1 is SEHNR and CDR2 is FQNEAQ (reference sequence). V shed 0 bases and J shed 6 bases, with 14 bases lying between them. Details on this clonotype: The CDR3 ends on some other residue instead of the conserved phenylalanine or tryptophan, so this is likely a read error.

TCR alpha and beta CDR3 regions were amplified from RNA using iRepertoire nested multiplex PCR. Input was about 85-400 ng of tissue mRNA or PBMC total RNA. From the multiplex PCR reads, TCRdb called clonotypes with MiXCR, one entry per CDR3 protein. The data show 100,000 to 150,000 distinct CDR3 sequences, with roughly 25% seen just once and roughly 15% held by the top ten. Source material: glioma tissue, nonneoplastic brain tissue, or PBMCs (not recorded which). This sequence was found in a human donor with low-grade glioma or glioblastoma, undergoing nonglioma brain surgery, or in good health (not recorded which). This chain joins TRBV7-9 and TRBJ1-2, with D unclear. This CDR3 is CASSLAQHSPHGYTL. In DNA, the CDR3 is TGTGCCAGCAGCTTAGCGCAGCATTCTCCCCATGGCTACACCCTC.